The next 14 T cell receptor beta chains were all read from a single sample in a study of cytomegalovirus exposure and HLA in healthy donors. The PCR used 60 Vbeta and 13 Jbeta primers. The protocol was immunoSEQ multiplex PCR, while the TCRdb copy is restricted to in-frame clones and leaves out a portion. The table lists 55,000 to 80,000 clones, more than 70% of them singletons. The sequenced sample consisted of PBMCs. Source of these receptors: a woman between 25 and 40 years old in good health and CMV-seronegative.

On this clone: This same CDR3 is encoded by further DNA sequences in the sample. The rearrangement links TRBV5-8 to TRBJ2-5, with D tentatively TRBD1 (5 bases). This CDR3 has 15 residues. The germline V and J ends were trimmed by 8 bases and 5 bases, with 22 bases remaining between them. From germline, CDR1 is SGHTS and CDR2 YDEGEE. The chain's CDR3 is CASNIRAKGLETQYF. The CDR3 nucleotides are TGTGCCAGTAACATACGAGCAAAGGGGCTGGAGACCCAGTACTTC. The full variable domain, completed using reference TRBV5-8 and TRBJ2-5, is EAGVTQSPTHLIKTRGQQATLRCSPISGHTSVYWYQQALGLGLQFLLWYDEGEERNRGNFPPRFSGRQFPNYSSELNVNALELEDSALYLCASNIRAKGLETQYFGPGTRLLVL.

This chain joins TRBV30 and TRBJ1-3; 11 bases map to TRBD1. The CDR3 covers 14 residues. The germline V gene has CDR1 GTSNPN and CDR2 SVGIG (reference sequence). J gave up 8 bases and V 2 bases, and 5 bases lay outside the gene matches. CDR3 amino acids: CAWSQDRGLDTIYF. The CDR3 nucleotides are TGTGCCTGGAGTCAGGACAGGGGGCTAGACACCATATATTTT. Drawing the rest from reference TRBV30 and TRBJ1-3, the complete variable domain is SQTIHQWPATLVQPVGSPLSLECTVEGTSNPNLYWYRQAAGRGLQLLFYSVGIGQISSEVPQNLSASRPQDRQFILSSKKLLLSDSGFYLCAWSQDRGLDTIYFGEGSWLTVV.

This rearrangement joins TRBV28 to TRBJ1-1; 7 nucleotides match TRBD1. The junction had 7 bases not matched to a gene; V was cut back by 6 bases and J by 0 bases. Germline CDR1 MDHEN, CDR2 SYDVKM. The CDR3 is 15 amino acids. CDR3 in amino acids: CASRPPGQMNTEAFF. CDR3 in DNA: TGTGCCAGCAGGCCACCGGGACAGATGAACACTGAAGCTTTCTTT.

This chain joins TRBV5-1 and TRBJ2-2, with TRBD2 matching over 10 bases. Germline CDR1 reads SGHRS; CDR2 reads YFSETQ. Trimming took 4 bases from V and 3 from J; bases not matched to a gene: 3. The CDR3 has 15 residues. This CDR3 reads CASSRTSGDTGELFF. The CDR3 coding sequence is TGCGCCAGCAGCAGGACTAGCGGAGACACCGGGGAGCTGTTTTTT.

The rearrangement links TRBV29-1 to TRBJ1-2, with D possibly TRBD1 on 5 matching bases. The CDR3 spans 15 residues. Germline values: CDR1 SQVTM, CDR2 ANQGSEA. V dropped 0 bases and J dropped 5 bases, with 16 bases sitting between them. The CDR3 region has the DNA TGCAGCGTTGAAGATCATAAGGGGTCTGTTTATGGCTACACCTTC. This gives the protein CSVEDHKGSVYGYTF.

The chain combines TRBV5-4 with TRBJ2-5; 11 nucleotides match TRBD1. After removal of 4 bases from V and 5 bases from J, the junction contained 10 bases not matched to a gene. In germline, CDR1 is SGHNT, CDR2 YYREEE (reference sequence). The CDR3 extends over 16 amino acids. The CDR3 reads CASSIVRTGGLETQYF. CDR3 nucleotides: TGTGCCAGCAGCATTGTGCGGACAGGGGGCCTGGAGACCCAGTACTTC.

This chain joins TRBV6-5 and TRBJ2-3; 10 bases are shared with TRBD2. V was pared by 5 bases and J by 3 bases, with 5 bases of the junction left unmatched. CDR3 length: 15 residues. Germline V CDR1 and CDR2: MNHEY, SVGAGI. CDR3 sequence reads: CASSPPSGRTDTQYF. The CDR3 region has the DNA TGTGCCAGCAGTCCTCCTAGCGGGAGAACAGATACGCAGTATTTT.

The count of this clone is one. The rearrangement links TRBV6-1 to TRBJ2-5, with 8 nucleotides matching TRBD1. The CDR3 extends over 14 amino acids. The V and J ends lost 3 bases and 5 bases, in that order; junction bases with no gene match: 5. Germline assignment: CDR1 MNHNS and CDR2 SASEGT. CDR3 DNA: TGTGCCAGCAGTGAGAACAGGGGGTCGGAGACCCAGTACTTC. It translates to CASSENRGSETQYF.

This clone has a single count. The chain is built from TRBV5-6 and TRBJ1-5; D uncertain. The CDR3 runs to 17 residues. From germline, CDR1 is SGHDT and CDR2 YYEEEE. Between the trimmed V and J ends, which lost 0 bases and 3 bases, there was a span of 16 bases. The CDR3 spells CASSLAREARNNQPQHF. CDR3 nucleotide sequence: TGTGCCAGCAGCTTGGCCCGGGAAGCAAGGAACAATCAGCCCCAGCATTTT.

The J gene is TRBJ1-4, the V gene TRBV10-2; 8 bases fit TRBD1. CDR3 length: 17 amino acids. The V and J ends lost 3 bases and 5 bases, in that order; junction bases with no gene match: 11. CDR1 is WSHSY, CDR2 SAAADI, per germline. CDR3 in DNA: TGCGCCAGCAGTGAAGCGCGGGGCCCAGGGGGCAATGAAAAACTGTTTTTT. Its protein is CASSEARGPGGNEKLFF.

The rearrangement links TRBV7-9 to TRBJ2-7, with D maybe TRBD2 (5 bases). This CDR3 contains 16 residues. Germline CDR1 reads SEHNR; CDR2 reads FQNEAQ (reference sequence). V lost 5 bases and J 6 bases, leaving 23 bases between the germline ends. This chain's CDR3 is CASSAHLGGLLGEQYF. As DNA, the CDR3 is TGTGCCAGCAGCGCCCACCTCGGCGGGTTGTTGGGCGAGCAGTACTTC.

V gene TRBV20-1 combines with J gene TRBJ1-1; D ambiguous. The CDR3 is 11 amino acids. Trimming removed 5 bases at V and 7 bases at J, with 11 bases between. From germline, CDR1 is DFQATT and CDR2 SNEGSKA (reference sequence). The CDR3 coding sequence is TGCAGTGCTGGGCACAGTTATGAAGCTTTCTTT. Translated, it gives CSAGHSYEAFF.

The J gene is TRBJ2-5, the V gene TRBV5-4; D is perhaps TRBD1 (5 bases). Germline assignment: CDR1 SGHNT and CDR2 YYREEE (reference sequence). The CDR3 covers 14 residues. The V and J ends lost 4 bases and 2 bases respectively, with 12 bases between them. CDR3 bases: TGTGCCAGCAGCCCTCGCGACAGACAAGAGACCCAGTACTTC. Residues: CASSPRDRQETQYF.

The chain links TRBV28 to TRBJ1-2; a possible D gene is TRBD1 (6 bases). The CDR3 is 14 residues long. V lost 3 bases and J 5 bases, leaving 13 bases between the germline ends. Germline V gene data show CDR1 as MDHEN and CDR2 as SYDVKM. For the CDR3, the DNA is TGTGCCAGCAGTTTCGTCAGGGGTAGTTATGGCTACACCTTC. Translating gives CASSFVRGSYGYTF.